This TCR beta chain was observed in a study of tumor-infiltrating lymphocytes in glioblastoma multiforme. Notes on the study in general: The TCR and somatic mutation analysis included just one glioblastoma patient. Detected clone frequencies may not reflect cell counts, being RNA-based.

Multiple V-beta primers and a C-beta primer amplified TCRB from RNA. A C-beta primer primed TCRB cDNA from approximately 550 ng RNA. These TCRB libraries lack any described unique molecular identifiers. TCRdb reprocessed the multiplex PCR reads with MiXCR, giving one entry per CDR3 protein. The sample has over 14,000 distinct CDR3 sequences; roughly 73% are singletons. Details on this clonotype: Its specificity is unknown.

With V trimmed by 5 bases and J by 2 bases, 8 bases remained unmatched. Germline V gene data show CDR1 as MNHNS and CDR2 as SASEGT. The length of the CDR3 is 15 residues. The sequencing sample was made of brain tumor tissue. This receptor was obtained from a male donor with glioblastoma. The rearrangement joins TRBV6-1 to TRBJ2-7, with 8 positions matching TRBD2. CDR3 coding DNA: TGTGCCAGCAGTCCGACTAGCGAGGTTACCTACGAGCAGTACTTC. Translating it yields CASSPTSEVTYEQYF.